This TCR beta chain was obtained from a study of sequential checkpoint blockade in melanoma. Study as a whole: Each arm's sequence ended with maintenance nivolumab.

Measured with immunoSEQ multiplex PCR; TCRdb has only the in-frame clones, and not every one. The sample has about 17,000 clones; approximately 81% are singletons. CDR1 is SGHVS and CDR2 is FQNEAQ in the germline V gene. V dropped 6 bases and J dropped 5 bases, with 16 bases sitting between them. The CDR3 has 14 residues. Sample treatment: randomized to nivolumab then ipilimumab (arm A) or the reverse (arm B). DNA-damaging chemotherapy had not been given to any patient beforehand. Sorted cells were live CD3+CD8+, lacking CD19 and CD56, from PBMCs. This chain connects TRBV7-8 to TRBJ1-1; D perhaps matches TRBD1 (6 bases). The sequence came from a human donor with melanoma. Sample: CD8+ T cells sorted from blood (inferred from file names), taken from a patient given nivolumab and ipilimumab in sequence. As DNA, the CDR3 is TGTGCCAGCAGAGGAGGGGGGGGAGGGACTGAAGCTTTCTTT. The encoded protein is CASRGGGGGTEAFF.